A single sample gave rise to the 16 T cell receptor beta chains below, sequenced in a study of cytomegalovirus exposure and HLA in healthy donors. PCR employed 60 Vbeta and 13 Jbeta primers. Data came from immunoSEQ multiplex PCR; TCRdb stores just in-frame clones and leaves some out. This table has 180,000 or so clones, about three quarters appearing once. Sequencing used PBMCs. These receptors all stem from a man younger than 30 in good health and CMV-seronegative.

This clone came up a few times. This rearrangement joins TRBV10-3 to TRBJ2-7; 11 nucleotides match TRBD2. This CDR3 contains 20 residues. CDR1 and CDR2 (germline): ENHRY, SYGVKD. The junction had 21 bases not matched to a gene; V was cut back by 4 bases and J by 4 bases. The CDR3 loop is CAISGTSGPTPRETGYEQYF. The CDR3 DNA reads TGTGCCATCAGTGGGACTAGCGGGCCAACCCCTAGGGAGACGGGATACGAGCAGTACTTC.

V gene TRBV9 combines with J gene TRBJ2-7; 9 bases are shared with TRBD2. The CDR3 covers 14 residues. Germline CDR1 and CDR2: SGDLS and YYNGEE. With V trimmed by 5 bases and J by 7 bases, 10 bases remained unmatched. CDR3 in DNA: TGTGCCAGCAGTTCTGGGCTAGCGGGATTTGAGCAGTACTTC. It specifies CASSSGLAGFEQYF.

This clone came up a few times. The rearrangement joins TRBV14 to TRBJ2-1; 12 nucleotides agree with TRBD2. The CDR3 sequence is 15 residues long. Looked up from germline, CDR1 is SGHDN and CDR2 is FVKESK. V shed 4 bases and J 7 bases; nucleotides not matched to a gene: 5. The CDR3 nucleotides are TGTGCCAGCAGCCTCGGACTAGCGGGGAGTAATGAGCAGTTCTTC. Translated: CASSLGLAGSNEQFF.

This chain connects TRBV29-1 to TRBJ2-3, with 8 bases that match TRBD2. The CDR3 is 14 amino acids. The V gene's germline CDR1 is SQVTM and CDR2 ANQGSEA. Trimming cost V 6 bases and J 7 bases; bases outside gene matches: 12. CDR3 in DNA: TGCAGCGTCGGGGGGGAGGGTGTTTATTATACGCAGTATTTT. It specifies CSVGGEGVYYTQYF.

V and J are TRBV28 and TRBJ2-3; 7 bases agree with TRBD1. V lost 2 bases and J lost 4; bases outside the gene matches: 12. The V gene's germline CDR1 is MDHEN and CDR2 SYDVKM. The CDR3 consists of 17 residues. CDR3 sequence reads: CASSLPGTVTSPDTQYF. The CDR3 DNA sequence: TGTGCCAGCAGTTTACCGGGGACAGTGACGAGCCCAGATACGCAGTATTTT.

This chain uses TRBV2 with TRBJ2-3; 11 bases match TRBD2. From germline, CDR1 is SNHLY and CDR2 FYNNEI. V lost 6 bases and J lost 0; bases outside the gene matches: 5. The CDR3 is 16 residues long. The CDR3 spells CASSGGLAVSTDTQYF. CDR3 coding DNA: TGTGCCAGCAGCGGGGGACTAGCGGTGAGCACAGATACGCAGTATTTT.

The CDR3: CSCQGGTGYTF. The DNA for the CDR3 is TGCAGTTGTCAAGGCGGGACTGGCTACACCTTC. The chain joins TRBV20-1 to TRBJ1-2, with D possibly TRBD1 on 5 matching bases. The CDR3 sequence is 11 residues long. The germline V gene encodes CDR1 DFQATT and CDR2 SNEGSKA (reference sequence). V gave up 8 bases and J gave up 7 bases, with 14 bases separating them.

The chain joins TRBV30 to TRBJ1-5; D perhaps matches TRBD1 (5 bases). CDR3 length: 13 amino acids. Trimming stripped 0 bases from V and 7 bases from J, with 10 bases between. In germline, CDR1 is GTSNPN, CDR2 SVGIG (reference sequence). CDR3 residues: CAWSVGGDQPQHF. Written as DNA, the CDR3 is TGTGCCTGGAGTGTGGGGGGGGACCAGCCCCAGCATTTT.

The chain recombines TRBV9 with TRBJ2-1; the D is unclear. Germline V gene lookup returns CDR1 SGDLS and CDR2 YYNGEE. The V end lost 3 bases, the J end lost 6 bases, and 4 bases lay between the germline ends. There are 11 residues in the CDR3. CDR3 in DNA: TGTGCCAGCAGCGCTAGCAATGAGCAGTTCTTC. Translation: CASSASNEQFF.

In DNA form, the CDR3 reads TGTGCCAGCACCTCGCCGGGTCTAGCCAAAAACATTCAGTACTTC. Its translation is CASTSPGLAKNIQYF. The chain couples TRBV9 to TRBJ2-4; D gene uncertain. The germline V gene has CDR1 SGDLS and CDR2 YYNGEE. Trimming removed 6 bases from V and 0 bases from J, with 13 bases in between. This CDR3 has 15 amino acids.

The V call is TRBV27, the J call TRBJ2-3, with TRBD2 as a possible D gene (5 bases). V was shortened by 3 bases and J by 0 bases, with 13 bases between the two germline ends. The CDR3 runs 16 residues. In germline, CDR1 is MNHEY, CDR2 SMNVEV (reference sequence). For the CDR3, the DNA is TGTGCCAGCAGTTTCTCTTTGAGGACTAGCACAGATACGCAGTATTTT. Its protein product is CASSFSLRTSTDTQYF.

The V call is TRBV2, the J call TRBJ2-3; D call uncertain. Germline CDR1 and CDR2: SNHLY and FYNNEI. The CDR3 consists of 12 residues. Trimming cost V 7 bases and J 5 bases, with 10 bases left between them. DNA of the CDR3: TGTGCCAGCACCGAGGAAGTAGATACGCAGTATTTT. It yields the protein CASTEEVDTQYF.

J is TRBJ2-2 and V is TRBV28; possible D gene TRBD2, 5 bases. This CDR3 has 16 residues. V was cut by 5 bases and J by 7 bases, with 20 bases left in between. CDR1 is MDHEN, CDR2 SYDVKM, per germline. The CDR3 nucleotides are TGTGCCAGCAGTCCCGAGTGGGCTAGCCTCGACGGGGAGCTGTTTTTT. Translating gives CASSPEWASLDGELFF.

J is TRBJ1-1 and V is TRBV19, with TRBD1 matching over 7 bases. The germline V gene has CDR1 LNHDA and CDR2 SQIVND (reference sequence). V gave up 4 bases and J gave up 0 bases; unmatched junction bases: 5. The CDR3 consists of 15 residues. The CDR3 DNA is TGTGCCAGTAGTACCAGACAGGGTTTGAACACTGAAGCTTTCTTT. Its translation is CASSTRQGLNTEAFF.

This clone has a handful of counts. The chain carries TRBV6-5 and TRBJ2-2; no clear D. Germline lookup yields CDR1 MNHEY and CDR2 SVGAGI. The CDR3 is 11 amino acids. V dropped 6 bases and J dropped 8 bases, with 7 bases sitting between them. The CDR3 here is CASSQTGELFF. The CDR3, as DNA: TGTGCCAGCAGCCAAACAGGGGAGCTGTTTTTT.

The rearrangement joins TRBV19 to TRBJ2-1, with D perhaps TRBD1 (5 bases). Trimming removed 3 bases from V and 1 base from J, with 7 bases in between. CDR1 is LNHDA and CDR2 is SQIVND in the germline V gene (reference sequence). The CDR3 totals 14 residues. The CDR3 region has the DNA TGTGCCAGTAGTATGAAGGGGTCCTACAATGAGCAGTTCTTC. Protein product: CASSMKGSYNEQFF. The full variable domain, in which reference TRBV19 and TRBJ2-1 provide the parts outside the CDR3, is DGGITQSPKYLFRKEGQNVTLSCEQNLNHDAMYWYRQDPGQGLRLIYYSQIVNDFQKGDIAEGYSVSREKKESFPLTVTSAQKNPTAFYLCASSMKGSYNEQFFGPGTRLTVL.